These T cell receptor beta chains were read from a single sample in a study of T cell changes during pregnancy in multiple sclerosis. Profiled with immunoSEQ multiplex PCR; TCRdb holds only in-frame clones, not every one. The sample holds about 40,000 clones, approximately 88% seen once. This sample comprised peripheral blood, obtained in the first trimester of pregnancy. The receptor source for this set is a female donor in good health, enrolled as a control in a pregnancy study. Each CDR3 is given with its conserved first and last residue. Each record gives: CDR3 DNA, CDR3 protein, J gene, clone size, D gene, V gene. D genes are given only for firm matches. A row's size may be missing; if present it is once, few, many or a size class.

cdr3_nt: TGTGCCAGCAGTTACCAGGGGGCGGGTGAAGCTTTCTTT; cdr3_aa: CASSYQGAGEAFF; j_call: TRBJ1-1; clone_size: .; d_call: TRBD1; v_call: TRBV6-5
cdr3_nt: TGTGCCAGCAGCGTCGACCGGACAGGGCTCTCTGGAAACACCATATATTTT; cdr3_aa: CASSVDRTGLSGNTIYF; j_call: TRBJ1-3; clone_size: .; d_call: TRBD1; v_call: TRBV9
cdr3_nt: TGTGCCAGCAGCCCGTCATTGATACTGGCTTTCTTT; cdr3_aa: CASSPSLILAFF; j_call: TRBJ1-1; clone_size: .; d_call: .; v_call: TRBV11-2
cdr3_nt: TGTGCCAGTAGTATAGATAGTGCGGGAGGGAACACCGGGGAGCTGTTTTTT; cdr3_aa: CASSIDSAGGNTGELFF; j_call: TRBJ2-2; clone_size: .; d_call: TRBD2; v_call: TRBV19
cdr3_nt: TGTGCCAGCAGTGAAGAACAGGGATCCGTCTACGAGCAGTACTTC; cdr3_aa: CASSEEQGSVYEQYF; j_call: TRBJ2-7; clone_size: .; d_call: .; v_call: TRBV6-1
cdr3_nt: TGTGCCAGCAGGGGGAATAGGGCTAGCGGGACTTCCGATGGGGAGCAGTTCTTC; cdr3_aa: CASRGNRASGTSDGEQFF; j_call: TRBJ2-1; clone_size: once; d_call: TRBD2; v_call: TRBV2
cdr3_nt: TGTGCCAGCAGCCAAGAGGGCGTGGGGACTAGCGGGGGAGATACGCAGTATTTT; cdr3_aa: CASSQEGVGTSGGDTQYF; j_call: TRBJ2-3; clone_size: once; d_call: TRBD2; v_call: TRBV4-2
cdr3_nt: TGTGCCAGCTCACCCCCCTTAACGGGAGGCTATGGCTACACCTTC; cdr3_aa: CASSPPLTGGYGYTF; j_call: TRBJ1-2; clone_size: .; d_call: .; v_call: TRBV18
cdr3_nt: TGTGCCAGCAGCTTTACAGGGAACCCCTACGAGCAGTACTTC; cdr3_aa: CASSFTGNPYEQYF; j_call: TRBJ2-7; clone_size: .; d_call: .; v_call: TRBV7-9
cdr3_nt: TGTGCCAGCAGCCCCGGGGGGACCTACAATGAGCAGTTCTTC; cdr3_aa: CASSPGGTYNEQFF; j_call: TRBJ2-1; clone_size: .; d_call: TRBD2; v_call: TRBV5-4
cdr3_nt: TGTGCCAGCAGCTCCGGGACAGGGGGGTACGAGCAGTACTTC; cdr3_aa: CASSSGTGGYEQYF; j_call: TRBJ2-7; clone_size: once; d_call: TRBD1; v_call: TRBV7-6
cdr3_nt: TGTGCCAGCAGCTTAAACTCCCGGGATTCACCCCTCCACTTT; cdr3_aa: CASSLNSRDSPLHF; j_call: TRBJ1-6; clone_size: .; d_call: .; v_call: TRBV7-3
cdr3_nt: TGTGCCAGCAGTGGGGGACAGGGGGACTTC; cdr3_aa: CASSGGQGDF; j_call: TRBJ2-5; clone_size: once; d_call: TRBD1; v_call: TRBV6-1
cdr3_nt: TGTGCCAGCCTAAACAGGGAAGGAAACTATGGCTACACCTTC; cdr3_aa: CASLNREGNYGYTF; j_call: TRBJ1-2; clone_size: .; d_call: .; v_call: TRBV28
cdr3_nt: TGTGCCAGTAGTATAAGTCCACCTGAGGTTGAATTCACCGGGGAGCTGTTTTTT; cdr3_aa: CASSISPPEVEFTGELFF; j_call: TRBJ2-2; clone_size: .; d_call: .; v_call: TRBV19
cdr3_nt: TGCGCCAGCAGCTTGGAAGGGTCGGGGGGCGTTGATGGCTACACCTTC; cdr3_aa: CASSLEGSGGVDGYTF; j_call: TRBJ1-2; clone_size: .; d_call: .; v_call: TRBV5-1
cdr3_nt: TGTGCCAGCCAAGGACAGAGCTCTGGAAACACCATATATTTT; cdr3_aa: CASQGQSSGNTIYF; j_call: TRBJ1-3; clone_size: .; d_call: .; v_call: TRBV25-1
cdr3_nt: TGTGCCAGCAGCTTGTTACCGGGTGAAAAACTGTTTTTT; cdr3_aa: CASSLLPGEKLFF; j_call: TRBJ1-4; clone_size: .; d_call: .; v_call: TRBV5-4
cdr3_nt: TGTGCCAGCAGCGCCCAACTGGTCTTGGATGAGCAGTTCTTC; cdr3_aa: CASSAQLVLDEQFF; j_call: TRBJ2-1; clone_size: .; d_call: .; v_call: TRBV7-9
cdr3_nt: TGCGCCAGCAGCTTGGACGGGAACACCGGGGAGCTGTTTTTT; cdr3_aa: CASSLDGNTGELFF; j_call: TRBJ2-2; clone_size: once; d_call: .; v_call: TRBV5-1
cdr3_nt: TGCGCCAGCAGCCAAGGGGGGGGAAGCACAGATACGCAGTATTTT; cdr3_aa: CASSQGGGSTDTQYF; j_call: TRBJ2-3; clone_size: once; d_call: TRBD2; v_call: TRBV4-3
cdr3_nt: TGTGCCAGCAGTTACTCCGGACTGAATGGCTACACCTTC; cdr3_aa: CASSYSGLNGYTF; j_call: TRBJ1-2; clone_size: .; d_call: .; v_call: TRBV6-5
cdr3_nt: TGTGCCAGTTTCGAAGGCGGGGGACAAGAAAAACTGTTTTTT; cdr3_aa: CASFEGGGQEKLFF; j_call: TRBJ1-4; clone_size: .; d_call: .; v_call: TRBV19
cdr3_nt: TGTGCCAGCAGTTACTCAGCAGGTTTGAATCAGCCCCAGCATTTT; cdr3_aa: CASSYSAGLNQPQHF; j_call: TRBJ1-5; clone_size: .; d_call: .; v_call: TRBV6-5
cdr3_nt: TGTGCCACCAGCAATAACAGCTATTATGGCTACACCTTC; cdr3_aa: CATSNNSYYGYTF; j_call: TRBJ1-2; clone_size: .; d_call: .; v_call: TRBV15
cdr3_nt: TGTGCCAGCAGCCCAGGAGGGCAAGAGACCCAGTACTTC; cdr3_aa: CASSPGGQETQYF; j_call: TRBJ2-5; clone_size: .; d_call: .; v_call: TRBV4-2
cdr3_nt: TGCGCCAGCAGCCAAGCTCTGGGCGAAAAACTGTTTTTT; cdr3_aa: CASSQALGEKLFF; j_call: TRBJ1-4; clone_size: .; d_call: .; v_call: TRBV4-3
cdr3_nt: TGCGCCAGCAGGACAGCCATGAACACTGAAGCTTTCTTT; cdr3_aa: CASRTAMNTEAFF; j_call: TRBJ1-1; clone_size: .; d_call: .; v_call: TRBV5-1
cdr3_nt: TGTGCCAGCAGCCAACAGGGGGCGATGAACACTGAAGCTTTCTTT; cdr3_aa: CASSQQGAMNTEAFF; j_call: TRBJ1-1; clone_size: few; d_call: TRBD1; v_call: TRBV28
cdr3_nt: TGTGCCAGCAGCCTCCTTCTCACTGAAGCTTTCTTT; cdr3_aa: CASSLLLTEAFF; j_call: TRBJ1-1; clone_size: .; d_call: .; v_call: TRBV7-9
cdr3_nt: TGTGCCAGCAGGCGAGGGACAACTAACTATGGCTACACCTTC; cdr3_aa: CASRRGTTNYGYTF; j_call: TRBJ1-2; clone_size: .; d_call: .; v_call: TRBV7-2
cdr3_nt: TGTGCCAGCAGCTTTACAGGTTCCTACGAGCAGTACTTC; cdr3_aa: CASSFTGSYEQYF; j_call: TRBJ2-7; clone_size: .; d_call: .; v_call: TRBV11-2
cdr3_nt: TGTGCCAGCAGTACGGGGGTTAATGAAAAACTGTTTTTT; cdr3_aa: CASSTGVNEKLFF; j_call: TRBJ1-4; clone_size: .; d_call: .; v_call: TRBV27
cdr3_nt: TGTGCCAGCAGCACCGAGCGGGACAGGCCGTCTGGCTACACCTTC; cdr3_aa: CASSTERDRPSGYTF; j_call: TRBJ1-2; clone_size: .; d_call: TRBD1; v_call: TRBV5-4
cdr3_nt: TGCGCCAGCAGCTTGGAAGGGACTCCGGGTGGAAACACCATATATTTT; cdr3_aa: CASSLEGTPGGNTIYF; j_call: TRBJ1-3; clone_size: .; d_call: .; v_call: TRBV5-1
cdr3_nt: TGTGCCAGCAGTTACGAAGGGGGTGATACTGAAGCTTTCTTT; cdr3_aa: CASSYEGGDTEAFF; j_call: TRBJ1-1; clone_size: .; d_call: .; v_call: TRBV6-5
cdr3_nt: TGTGCCAGCAGTGAAGCTACAACAGTGTCCCCCCAGTACTTC; cdr3_aa: CASSEATTVSPQYF; j_call: TRBJ2-7; clone_size: .; d_call: .; v_call: TRBV2
cdr3_nt: TGTGCCAGCAGTTTATCCGGGACAGGGGGGACACCCCTCCACTTT; cdr3_aa: CASSLSGTGGTPLHF; j_call: TRBJ1-6; clone_size: .; d_call: TRBD1; v_call: TRBV28
cdr3_nt: TGTGCCTGGAGTGTGATGAGGGAGCAGTTCTTC; cdr3_aa: CAWSVMREQFF; j_call: TRBJ2-1; clone_size: .; d_call: .; v_call: TRBV30
cdr3_nt: TGTGCCAGCTCACCGACGGGGGGGGTTGGCAATCAGCCCCAGCATTTT; cdr3_aa: CASSPTGGVGNQPQHF; j_call: TRBJ1-5; clone_size: once; d_call: .; v_call: TRBV18
cdr3_nt: TGTGCCAGCTCACCGACAGGGGCGAATAATGAGCAGTTCTTC; cdr3_aa: CASSPTGANNEQFF; j_call: TRBJ2-1; clone_size: .; d_call: TRBD1; v_call: TRBV18
cdr3_nt: TGTGCCATCAGTGTAGAGCGGGGGGGCGGAATGGAGACCCAGTACTTC; cdr3_aa: CAISVERGGGMETQYF; j_call: TRBJ2-5; clone_size: .; d_call: TRBD2; v_call: TRBV10-3
cdr3_nt: TGTGCCAGCAGCGTCAACAGGTTGGAAAGTGGCTACACCTTC; cdr3_aa: CASSVNRLESGYTF; j_call: TRBJ1-2; clone_size: .; d_call: .; v_call: TRBV9
cdr3_nt: TGTGCCAGCAGCTCGGGGACAGGGAGTCAGCCCCAGCATTTT; cdr3_aa: CASSSGTGSQPQHF; j_call: TRBJ1-5; clone_size: .; d_call: TRBD1; v_call: TRBV11-3
cdr3_nt: TGTGCCAGCAGTTACTCGACAGGGGGCTATGGCTACACCTTC; cdr3_aa: CASSYSTGGYGYTF; j_call: TRBJ1-2; clone_size: once; d_call: TRBD1; v_call: TRBV6-5
cdr3_nt: TGTGCCAGCAGCGTAGGGCTGAACTACGAGCAGTACTTC; cdr3_aa: CASSVGLNYEQYF; j_call: TRBJ2-7; clone_size: .; d_call: .; v_call: TRBV9
cdr3_nt: TGTGCCAGCAGTTATAGGAGAAGGGGCGCCCACGAGCAGTACTTC; cdr3_aa: CASSYRRRGAHEQYF; j_call: TRBJ2-7; clone_size: .; d_call: .; v_call: TRBV27
cdr3_nt: TGCGCCAGCAGCCTAGGTGCAGGGTTCGGCACTGAAGCTTTCTTT; cdr3_aa: CASSLGAGFGTEAFF; j_call: TRBJ1-1; clone_size: .; d_call: .; v_call: TRBV5-1
cdr3_nt: TGTGCCAGCAGCCAAGAGGGTAGCGGGGGGCGGAACACCGGGGAGCTGTTTTTT; cdr3_aa: CASSQEGSGGRNTGELFF; j_call: TRBJ2-2; clone_size: .; d_call: TRBD2; v_call: TRBV4-2
cdr3_nt: TGCGCCAGCAGCTTGGAGCGCGGGGGGGTGGGGTACGAGCAGTACTTC; cdr3_aa: CASSLERGGVGYEQYF; j_call: TRBJ2-7; clone_size: .; d_call: TRBD2; v_call: TRBV5-1
cdr3_nt: TGTGCCAGCAGCGTAGGCGGCAGCACTGAAGCTTTCTTT; cdr3_aa: CASSVGGSTEAFF; j_call: TRBJ1-1; clone_size: .; d_call: .; v_call: TRBV9
cdr3_nt: TGTGCCAGCAGCCCCGCCGGGACAGGGGGTTATAGCAATCAGCCCCAGCATTTT; cdr3_aa: CASSPAGTGGYSNQPQHF; j_call: TRBJ1-5; clone_size: .; d_call: TRBD1; v_call: TRBV28
cdr3_nt: TGTGCCTGGAGGCAGGGAGGATACAATGAGCAGTTCTTC; cdr3_aa: CAWRQGGYNEQFF; j_call: TRBJ2-1; clone_size: .; d_call: .; v_call: TRBV30